This TCR beta chain emerged from a study of naive and memory T cell subsets. The CDR3 loop spans 14 amino acids. Germline CDR1 SGHRS, CDR2 YFSETQ. The V gene lost 0 bases and the J gene lost 3 bases, with 10 bases spanning the gap. Four PCR rounds used nested alpha and beta constant region primers plus the SP2 primer. For blood and skin samples, reverse transcription used TCR alpha and beta constant primers. TCRdb itself ran the 5' RACE reads through MiXCR, one entry per CDR3 protein. The data show roughly 62,000 distinct CDR3 sequences, over 7% seen once. This clonotype was observed many times. TCR cDNA received a 3' ligated oligonucleotide that carried a UMI. RNA was extracted from 2 to 3 ml of whole blood of healthy adults. Cells were not sorted; total RNA input targeted roughly 1 to 1,100 ng.

This receptor was taken from a male donor in good health. V gene TRBV5-1 combines with J gene TRBJ2-7; weak D call: TRBD1 (5 bases). The CDR3 nucleotides are TGCGCCAGCAGCTTGGAAGGCAGGGTCTACGAGCAGTACTTC. Translating gives CASSLEGRVYEQYF.